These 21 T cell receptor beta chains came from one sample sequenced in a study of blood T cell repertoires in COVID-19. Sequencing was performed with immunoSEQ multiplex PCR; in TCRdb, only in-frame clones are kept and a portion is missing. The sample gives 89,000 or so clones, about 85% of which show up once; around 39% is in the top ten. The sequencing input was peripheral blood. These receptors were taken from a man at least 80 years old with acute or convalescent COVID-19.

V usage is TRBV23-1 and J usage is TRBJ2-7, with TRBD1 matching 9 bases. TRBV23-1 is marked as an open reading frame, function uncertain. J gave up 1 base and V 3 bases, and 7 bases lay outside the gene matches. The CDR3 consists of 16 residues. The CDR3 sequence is CASSHLRTGESYEQYF. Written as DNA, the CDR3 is TGCGCCAGCAGTCACCTTAGGACAGGGGAATCCTACGAGCAGTACTTC.

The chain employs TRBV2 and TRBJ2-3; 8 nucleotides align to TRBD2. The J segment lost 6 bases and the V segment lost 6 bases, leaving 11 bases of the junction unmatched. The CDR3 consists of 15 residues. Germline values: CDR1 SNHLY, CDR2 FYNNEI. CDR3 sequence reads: CASRAGTRSADTQYF. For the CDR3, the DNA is TGTGCCAGCAGAGCCGGGACTAGGTCTGCGGATACGCAGTATTTT.

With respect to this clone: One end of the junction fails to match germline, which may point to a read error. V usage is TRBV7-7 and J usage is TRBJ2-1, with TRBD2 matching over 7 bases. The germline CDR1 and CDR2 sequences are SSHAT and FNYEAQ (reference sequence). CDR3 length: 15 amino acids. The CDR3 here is CASSLRLASYNEQFF. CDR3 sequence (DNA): TGTGCTAGCAGCCTTAGACTAGCCAGCTACAATGAGCAGTTCTTC.

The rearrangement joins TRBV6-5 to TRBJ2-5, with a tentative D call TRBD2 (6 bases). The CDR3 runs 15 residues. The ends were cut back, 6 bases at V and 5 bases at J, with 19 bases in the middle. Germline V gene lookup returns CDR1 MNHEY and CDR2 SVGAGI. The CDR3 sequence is CASSEGTAGRETQYF. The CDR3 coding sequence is TGTGCCAGCAGCGAGGGGACCGCGGGACGGGAGACCCAGTACTTC.

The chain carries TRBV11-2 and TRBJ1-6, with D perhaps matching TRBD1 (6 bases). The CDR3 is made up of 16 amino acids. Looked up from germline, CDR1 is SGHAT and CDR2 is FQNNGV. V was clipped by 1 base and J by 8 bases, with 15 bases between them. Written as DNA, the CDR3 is TGTGCCAGCAGCTTAGGGAGGCGGGGGGCGGATTCACCCCTCCACTTT. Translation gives CASSLGRRGADSPLHF.

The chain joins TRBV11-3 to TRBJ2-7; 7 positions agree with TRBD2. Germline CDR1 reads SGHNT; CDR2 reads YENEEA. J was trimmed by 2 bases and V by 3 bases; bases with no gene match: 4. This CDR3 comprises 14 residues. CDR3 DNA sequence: TGTGCCAGCAGCTTGGGGGAGGGCGCCTACGAGCAGTACTTC. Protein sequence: CASSLGEGAYEQYF. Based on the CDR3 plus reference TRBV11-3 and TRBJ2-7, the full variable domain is EAGVVQSPRYKIIEKKQPVAFWCNPISGHNTLYWYLQNLGQGPELLIRYENEEAVDDSQLPKDRFSAERLKGVDSTLKIQPAELGDSAVYLCASSLGEGAYEQYFGPGTRLTVT.

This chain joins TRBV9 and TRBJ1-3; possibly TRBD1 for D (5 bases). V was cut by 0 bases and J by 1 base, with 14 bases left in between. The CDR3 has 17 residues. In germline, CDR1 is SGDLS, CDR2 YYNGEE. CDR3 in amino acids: CASSVGPGGGSGNTIYF. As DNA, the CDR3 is TGTGCCAGCAGCGTAGGTCCTGGGGGAGGGTCTGGAAACACCATATATTTT.

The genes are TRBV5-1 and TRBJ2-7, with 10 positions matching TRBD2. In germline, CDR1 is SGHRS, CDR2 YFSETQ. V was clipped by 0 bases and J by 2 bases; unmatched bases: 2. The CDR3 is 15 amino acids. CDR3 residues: CASSLEGTSAYEQYF. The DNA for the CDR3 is TGCGCCAGCAGCTTGGAGGGGACTAGCGCCTACGAGCAGTACTTC.

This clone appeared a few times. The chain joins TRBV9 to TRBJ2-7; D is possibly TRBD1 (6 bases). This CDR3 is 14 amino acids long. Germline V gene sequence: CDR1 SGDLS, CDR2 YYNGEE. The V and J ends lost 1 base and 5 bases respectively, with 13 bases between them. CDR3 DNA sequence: TGTGCCAGCAGCGTACAGGGGAAGTATGACGAGCAGTACTTC. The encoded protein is CASSVQGKYDEQYF.

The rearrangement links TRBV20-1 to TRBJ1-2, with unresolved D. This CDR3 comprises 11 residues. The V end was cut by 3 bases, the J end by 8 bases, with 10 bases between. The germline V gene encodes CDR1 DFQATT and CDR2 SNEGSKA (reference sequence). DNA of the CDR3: TGCAGTGCTAGTCCCGCGGAGGGCTACACCTTC. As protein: CSASPAEGYTF.

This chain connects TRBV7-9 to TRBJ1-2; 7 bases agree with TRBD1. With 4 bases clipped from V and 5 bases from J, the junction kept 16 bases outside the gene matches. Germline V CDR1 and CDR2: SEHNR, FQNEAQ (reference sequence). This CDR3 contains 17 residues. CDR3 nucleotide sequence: TGTGCCAGCAGCTCAAGAGGGGGCGCTTTGGGAATTTATGGCTACACCTTC. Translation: CASSSRGGALGIYGYTF.

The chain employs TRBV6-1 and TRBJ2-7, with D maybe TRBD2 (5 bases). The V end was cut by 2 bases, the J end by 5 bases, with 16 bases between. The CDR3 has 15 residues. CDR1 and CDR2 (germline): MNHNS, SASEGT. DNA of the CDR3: TGTGCCAGCAGTGAAAGGCAGCGAGGGATCCACGAGCAGTACTTC. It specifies CASSERQRGIHEQYF.

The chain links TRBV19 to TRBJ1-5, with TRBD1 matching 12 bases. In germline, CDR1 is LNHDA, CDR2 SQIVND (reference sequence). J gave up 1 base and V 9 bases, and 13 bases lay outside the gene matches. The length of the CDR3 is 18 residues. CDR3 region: CASHNPGQGARSNQPQHF. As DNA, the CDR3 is TGTGCCAGCCATAATCCGGGACAGGGGGCTAGGAGCAATCAGCCCCAGCATTTT.

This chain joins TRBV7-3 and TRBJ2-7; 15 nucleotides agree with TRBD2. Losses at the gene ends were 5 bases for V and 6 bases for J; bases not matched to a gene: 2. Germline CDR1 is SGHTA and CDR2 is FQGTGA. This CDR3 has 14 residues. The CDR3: CASSGLAGGTEQYF. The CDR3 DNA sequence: TGTGCCAGCAGCGGACTAGCGGGAGGGACCGAGCAGTACTTC.

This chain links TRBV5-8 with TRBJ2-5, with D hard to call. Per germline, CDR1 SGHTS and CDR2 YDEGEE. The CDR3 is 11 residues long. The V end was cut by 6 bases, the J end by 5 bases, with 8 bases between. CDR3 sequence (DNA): TGTGCCAGCACCAAAGCGGAGACCCAGTACTTC. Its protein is CASTKAETQYF.

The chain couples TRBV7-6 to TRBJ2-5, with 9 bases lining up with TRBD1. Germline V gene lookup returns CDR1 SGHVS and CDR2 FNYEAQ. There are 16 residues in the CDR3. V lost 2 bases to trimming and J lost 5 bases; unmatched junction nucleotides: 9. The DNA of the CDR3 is TGTGCCAGCAGCTTACTAACGGGACAGGGAGGCGAGACCCAGTACTTC. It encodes CASSLLTGQGGETQYF.

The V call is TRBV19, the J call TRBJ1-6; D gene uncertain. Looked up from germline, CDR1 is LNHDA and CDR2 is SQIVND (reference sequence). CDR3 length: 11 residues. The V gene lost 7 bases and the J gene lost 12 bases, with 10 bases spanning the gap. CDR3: CASKEGRPLHF. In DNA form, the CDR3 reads TGTGCCAGTAAAGAGGGAAGACCCCTCCACTTT.

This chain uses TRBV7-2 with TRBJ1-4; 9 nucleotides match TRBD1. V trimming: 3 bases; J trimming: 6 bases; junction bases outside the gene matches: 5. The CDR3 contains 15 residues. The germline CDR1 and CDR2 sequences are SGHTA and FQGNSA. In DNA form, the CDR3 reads TGTGCCAGCAGCTTCCCGGGACAGGGACATGAAAAACTGTTTTTT. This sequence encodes CASSFPGQGHEKLFF.

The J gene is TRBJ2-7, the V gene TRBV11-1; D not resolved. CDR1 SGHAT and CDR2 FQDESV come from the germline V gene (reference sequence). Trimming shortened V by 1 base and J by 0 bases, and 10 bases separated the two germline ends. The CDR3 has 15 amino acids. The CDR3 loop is CASSLEPPSSYEQYF. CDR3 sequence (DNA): TGTGCCAGCAGCTTAGAACCTCCTAGCTCCTACGAGCAGTACTTC.

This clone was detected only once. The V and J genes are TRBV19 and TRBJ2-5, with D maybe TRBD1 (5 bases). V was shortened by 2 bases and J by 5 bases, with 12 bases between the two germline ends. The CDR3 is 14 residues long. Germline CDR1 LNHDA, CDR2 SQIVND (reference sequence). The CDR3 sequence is CASSISSAGETQYF. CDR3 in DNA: TGTGCCAGTAGTATAAGTTCAGCAGGGGAGACCCAGTACTTC.

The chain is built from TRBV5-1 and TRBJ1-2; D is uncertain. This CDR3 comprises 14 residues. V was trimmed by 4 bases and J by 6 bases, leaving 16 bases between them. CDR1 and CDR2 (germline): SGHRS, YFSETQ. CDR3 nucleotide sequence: TGCGCCAGCAGCGTCGGGTTGGTTATCCATGGCTACACCTTC. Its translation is CASSVGLVIHGYTF.